This T cell receptor beta chain was documented in a study of cytomegalovirus exposure and HLA in healthy donors. Researchers ran the PCR with 60 Vbeta and 13 Jbeta primers. The data were produced by immunoSEQ multiplex PCR, yet TCRdb's version contains in-frame clones alone and is incomplete. The profile shows around 150,000 clones, approximately 80% of them singletons. CDR3 length equals 14 residues. Trimming pared 10 bases from V and 2 bases from J, leaving 16 bases between. Germline V gene lookup returns CDR1 MNHNY and CDR2 SVGAGI (reference sequence). This receptor was taken from a man between 25 and 39 years old in good health and CMV-seronegative. Sequencing input: PBMCs. The chain has TRBV6-6 and TRBJ2-3, with a possible D match to TRBD1 (6 bases). CDR3 sequence reads: CAITGPAFTDTQYF. CDR3 nucleotide sequence: TGTGCCATCACAGGGCCTGCGTTCACAGATACGCAGTATTTT.